What follows is one T cell receptor (beta chain) and its context. There are 14 residues in the CDR3. Germline V lookup: CDR1 MDHEN, CDR2 SYDVKM. Losses at the gene ends were 7 bases for V and 6 bases for J; bases not matched to a gene: 8. The data derive from a study of blood T cell repertoires in COVID-19. Using immunoSEQ multiplex PCR, the repertoire was profiled, and TCRdb retains in-frame clones only, with some absent. Of roughly 130,000 clones listed, 84% are singletons. This TCR was recovered from a man in his forties with acute COVID-19. This chain joins TRBV28 and TRBJ2-1; 8 nucleotides agree with TRBD2. Sequences were obtained from PBMCs or T cells enriched from blood (not recorded which). The DNA for the CDR3 is TGTGCCAGCAACCAAGCGGGAGAGGGCAATGAGCAGTTCTTC. Translated, it gives CASNQAGEGNEQFF.